Here is one T cell receptor (beta chain) with its context. The specificity of this receptor is unknown. No much larger clone is present one base from it, and per-base qualities are unavailable. CDR1 and CDR2, looked up from the germline V gene, are MNHNS and SASEGT. Trimming costs V 8 bases and J 1 base, and their ends lie 13 bases apart. The CDR3, cysteine through phenylalanine, is 14 amino acids long. The kept DNA is CDR3 alone, 42 bases in frame from the first base. This entry is derived from a study of blood T cell repertoires in COVID-19 (TCRdb year 2020). Describing the broader study: Samples covering the acute and convalescent phases of COVID-19 were provided by collaborators in the United States, Italy and Spain. A freely available public database, intended as a resource for researchers studying the immune response to SARS-CoV-2, is where the repertoires were released. Sample metadata almost always included a de-identified subject ID, COVID-19 status, age in years and sex. Where HLA class I and class II types were available, the types were taken from metadata supplied by the sample provider, not from assay-based typing. The prospective study material was composed of cDNA or gDNA derived from T cells, B-cell-depleted T cells, or PBMCs. Samples were obtained from the ongoing ImmuneRACE study (first 160 participants) and from 1,000 to 1,500 subjects provided by 6 global collaborators. The dataset comprised deeply sampled blood TCRbeta repertoires from subjects exposed to, actively infected with, or recovered from COVID-19.

TCRbeta CDR3 regions were amplified from genomic DNA by means of the immunoSEQ Assay, a bias-controlled multiplex PCR. The paper's data handling went like this. The number of nucleated cells in each sample was estimated by amplification of reference gene primers within the assay. To quantify the absolute abundance of each unique TCRbeta CDR3 rearrangement, sequence reads were collapsed and filtered. For each sample, productive Simpson clonality was calculated as the square root of Simpson's diversity index over productive rearrangements. Drawn from immuneACCESS, this table holds only the in-frame rearrangements with V and J called that TCRdb kept. Clones are partly lost; checked studies trace under half to an unresolved V gene and leave the rest unexplained. The V and J calls and the clone size are those of that table, but D and trimming were determined from the DNA. The sample table lists about 190,000 clones, approximately 80% of them with a count of one. Roughly a sixth of the sample comes from the top ten.

In the prospective study, participants were roughly 18 to 100 years old, resided in 20 to 30 geographic areas of the United States, and were enrolled through a virtual design. In the prospective study, participants were assigned to cohorts based on the clinical history participants reported in a screening survey and a study questionnaire. For ImmuneRACE Cohort 3, a participant was defined as recovered based on two consecutive negative NP/OP PCR tests, clearance by a healthcare professional, or resolution of symptoms. Each participant in the prospective study had whole blood, serum and a nasopharyngeal or oropharyngeal swab collected by mobile phlebotomists. Additional blood draws and questionnaires over an approximately 2-month period could optionally be provided by prospective study participants. Prospective study blood samples were shipped either frozen or at room temperature before DNA extraction.

Summary of the overall study and its limitations: The amount of clinical and demographic metadata varied by source and participant and was provided uncurated.

What was sequenced was PBMCs or T cells enriched from blood (not recorded which). The receptor chain draws on TRBV6-1 and TRBJ2-3, and perhaps TRBD2 as D gene, on 5 matching bases. The clonotype was recovered from a woman aged 45-60 years who had recovered from COVID-19. The DNA sequence reads TGTGCCAGCGGGTCGACTACCCGCACAGATACGCAGTATTTT. This gives the protein CASGSTTRTDTQYF.